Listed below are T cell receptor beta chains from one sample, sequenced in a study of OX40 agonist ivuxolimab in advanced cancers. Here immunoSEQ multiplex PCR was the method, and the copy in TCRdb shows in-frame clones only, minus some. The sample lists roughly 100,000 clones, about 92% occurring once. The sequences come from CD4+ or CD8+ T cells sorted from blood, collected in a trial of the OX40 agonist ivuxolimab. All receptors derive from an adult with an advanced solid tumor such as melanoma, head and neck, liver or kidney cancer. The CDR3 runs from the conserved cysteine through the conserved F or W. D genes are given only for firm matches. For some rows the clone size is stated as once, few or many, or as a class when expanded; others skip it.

TGTGCCAGCAGCGTAGATTGGGGACCTGGAAACACCATATATTTT,CASSVDWGPGNTIYF,TRBV9,-,-,TRBJ1-3
TGTGCCAGCAGTTTAAACCAGGGGTCTGGAAACACCATATATTTT,CASSLNQGSGNTIYF,TRBV28,-,-,TRBJ1-3
TGCGCCAGCAGCTTGAGGGACAGGGGGAACCATGGCTACACCTTC,CASSLRDRGNHGYTF,TRBV5-1,-,TRBD1,TRBJ1-2
TGTGCCAGCAGCTTTGCCCGTAACTATGGCTACACCTTC,CASSFARNYGYTF,TRBV12-1,few,-,TRBJ1-2
TGTGCCAGCAGTCTCGGACGGAGCACAGATACGCAGTATTTT,CASSLGRSTDTQYF,TRBV13,-,-,TRBJ2-3
TGTGCCAGTAACGTCTGGGCGGGAGGGCTTGTGGACAATGAGCAGTTCTTC,CASNVWAGGLVDNEQFF,TRBV19,-,TRBD2,TRBJ2-1
TGCGCCAGCAGCCTTGATTACGAGCAGTACTTC,CASSLDYEQYF,TRBV5-1,-,-,TRBJ2-7
TGTGCCAGTAGTATTGGGGCGGCGAGCGGGGAGCTGTTTTTT,CASSIGAASGELFF,TRBV19,-,-,TRBJ2-2
TGCGCCAGCAGCTTTATGGAGGATTTTAACACTGAAGCTTTCTTT,CASSFMEDFNTEAFF,TRBV5-1,once,-,TRBJ1-1
TGTGCCAGCAGTTCAAGGGGTCATCTCTACGAGCAGTACTTC,CASSSRGHLYEQYF,TRBV27,-,-,TRBJ2-7
TGTGCCAGCAGCCCCCTCCGGCGGGAGCAGTACTTC,CASSPLRREQYF,TRBV6-1,-,-,TRBJ2-7
TGTGCCAGCAGCACCGAATCTAGCGTTGTCGGGGAGCTGTTTTTT,CASSTESSVVGELFF,TRBV9,-,-,TRBJ2-2
TGCAGCGTTACTAGCGGGAGGGCGTATGAGCAGTTCTTC,CSVTSGRAYEQFF,TRBV29-1,-,TRBD2,TRBJ2-1
TGTGCCAGCAGCTTCGAAAATGAGCAGTTCTTC,CASSFENEQFF,TRBV7-8,once,-,TRBJ2-1
TGCGCCAGCAGCTTGAGCTACAATGAGCAGTTCTTC,CASSLSYNEQFF,TRBV5-1,-,-,TRBJ2-1
TGCAGCCCCGCCGAGCAGTACTTC,CSPAEQYF,TRBV29-1,once,-,TRBJ2-7
TGCGCCAGCAGCCAAGGCCCCCCTGGCAGCTATGGCTACACCTTC,CASSQGPPGSYGYTF,TRBV4-1,once,-,TRBJ1-2
TGTGCCAGCAGTGGGGGCGGGACAGGGGGCTACGAGCAGTACTTC,CASSGGGTGGYEQYF,TRBV2,-,TRBD1,TRBJ2-7
TGTGCCAGCAGCCCGCGGGAGCAGGTGGGCAACATTCAGTACTTC,CASSPREQVGNIQYF,TRBV9,-,TRBD2,TRBJ2-4
TGTGCCAGCAGCTTAGGCCAGGGAGACTACGAGCAGTACTTC,CASSLGQGDYEQYF,TRBV7-2,-,-,TRBJ2-7
TGTGCCAGCAGCGTAGTTCAGGGGGATACGCAGTATTTT,CASSVVQGDTQYF,TRBV9,-,-,TRBJ2-3
TGCGCCAGCAGCCAAGAAGGGCCAAGCCTTAACACCATATATTTT,CASSQEGPSLNTIYF,TRBV4-3,-,-,TRBJ1-3